The following is a T cell receptor beta chain sequence with its context. Its antigen is still unknown. Libraries were prepared by immunoSEQ multiplex PCR; TCRdb keeps only in-frame clonotypes and omits some of them. The sample records approximately 110,000 clones, roughly 87% being singletons. Germline CDR1 KGHSY, CDR2 FQNENV. V shed 5 bases and J 4 bases; nucleotides not matched to a gene: 8. This CDR3 comprises 16 residues. The sample belongs to a study of T cell responses to AZD1222 COVID-19 vaccine. Looking at the study overall: Researchers grouped second doses given at about 4 or about 12 weeks into one pool. Findings and limits, study-wide: At baseline, just a handful of AZD1222 recipients tested seropositive. Per reports, nearly half of all spike-specific TCRs target regions that are unmutated in variants. White British donors predominated, females outnumbered males, and clonal diversity was possibly underestimated.

This material consisted of peripheral blood, taken on day 0 of AZD1222 vaccination. This clonotype was obtained from an adult in good health. V gene TRBV16 combines with J gene TRBJ2-3; 11 bases are shared with TRBD2. The CDR3 is CASSALAGGLADTQYF. The CDR3 DNA is TGTGCCAGCAGCGCCCTAGCGGGGGGACTCGCAGATACGCAGTATTTT.